These 4 T cell receptor beta chains were sequenced from one sample in a study of blood T cells in healthy people across ages. Together with a sample-barcoded 5' primer, a J-beta primer mix was included in a second PCR lasting roughly 6 to 12 cycles. TCRdb analysed the 5' RACE reads with MiXCR anew, one entry per CDR3 protein. This table holds some 1.7 million distinct CDR3 sequences, 28% found once. The sample consisted of blood. The receptors shown here come from a woman aged 25 to 39 in good health.

The chain has TRBV4-2 and TRBJ2-7; D is perhaps TRBD1 or TRBD2 (6 bases each). V was trimmed by 4 bases and J by 5 bases, leaving 15 bases between them. Germline lookup yields CDR1 LGHNA and CDR2 YNFKEQ. This CDR3 contains 14 residues. Written as DNA, the CDR3 is TGTGCCAGCAGCCGGGGGGCTGTCCGCCACGAGCAGTACTTC. This encodes CASSRGAVRHEQYF.

The gene calls are TRBV7-2 and TRBJ2-5, with D unresolved. Per germline, CDR1 SGHTA and CDR2 FQGNSA. This CDR3 has 14 residues. V gave up 5 bases and J gave up 5 bases, with 15 bases separating them. CDR3 coding DNA: TGTGCCAGCAGCCTCAGACGGATTCGGGAGACCCAGTACTTC. Protein sequence: CASSLRRIRETQYF.

The rearrangement uses TRBV9 and TRBJ2-6; 8 bases line up with TRBD1. Trimming cost V 3 bases and J 0 bases; bases outside gene matches: 8. The length of the CDR3 is 18 residues. The germline V gene encodes CDR1 SGDLS and CDR2 YYNGEE. The CDR3 DNA is TGTGCCAGCAGCGCCGGACAGGGTCCCCTCTCTGGGGCCAACGTCCTGACTTTC. Protein: CASSAGQGPLSGANVLTF.

Comments on this clonotype: A read error may account for a junction end that differs from germline. V gene TRBV5-4 combines with J gene TRBJ2-7, with 8 bases that match TRBD2. CDR1 and CDR2 (germline): SGHNT, YYREEE (reference sequence). This CDR3 is built from 16 residues. The chain's CDR3 is CASSLQGGGYSYEQHF. CDR3 in DNA: TGTGCCAGCAGCCTCCAGGGCGGGGGGTACTCCTACGAGCAGCACTTC.